Presented here are 24 T cell receptor beta chains from one specimen sequenced in a study of blood T cells in healthy people across ages. Primed by a sample-barcoded 5' primer and a J-beta primer mix, a second PCR proceeded for 7 to 11 cycles. TCRdb itself ran the 5' RACE reads through MiXCR, one entry per CDR3 protein. The sample gives approximately 1,000,000 distinct CDR3 sequences, around two fifths of which show up once; about an eighth is in the top ten. Sample: blood. These receptors were taken from a man aged 18 to 30 in good health.

This rearrangement joins TRBV9 to TRBJ2-5, with D perhaps matching TRBD2 (9 bases). The J call is doubtful: the DNA matches TRBJ2-4 better. In germline, CDR1 is SGDLS, CDR2 YYNGEE. This CDR3 region has 14 residues. This CDR3 is CASSSGGGGGIQYF. Here the CDR3 DNA reads TGTGCCAGCTCCTCAGGGGGCGGGGGGGGCATTCAGTACTTC.

This clonotype was found a few times. The rearrangement uses TRBV5-1 and TRBJ2-3; 12 nucleotides line up with TRBD1. The V segment lost 4 bases and the J segment 3 bases; nucleotides outside the gene matches: 3. The germline V gene encodes CDR1 SGHRS and CDR2 YFSETQ. The CDR3 has 15 residues. This chain's CDR3 is CASSRDRGRTDTQYF. The CDR3 DNA reads TGCGCCAGCAGCAGGGACAGGGGGCGAACAGATACGCAGTATTTT.

The CDR3 reads CASSYHAGGHNSPLHF. The DNA for the CDR3 is TGTGCCAGCAGTTACCATGCTGGGGGACATAATTCACCCCTCCACTTT. The chain links TRBV6-6 to TRBJ1-6; TRBD1 might be the D (5 bases). Trimming removed 2 bases at V and 5 bases at J, with 13 bases between. Germline CDR1 reads MNHNY; CDR2 reads SVGAGI (reference sequence). The CDR3 consists of 16 residues.

This clonotype was seen only a few times. This sequence joins TRBV7-8 and TRBJ1-5; D is undetermined. From germline, CDR1 is SGHVS and CDR2 FQNEAQ. V was clipped by 0 bases and J by 1 base, with 13 bases between them. The CDR3 extends over 17 amino acids. CDR3 sequence (DNA): TGTGCCAGCAGCTTAGCGCACCCCTCACGGAGCAATCAGCCCCAGCATTTT. This codes for CASSLAHPSRSNQPQHF.

This clonotype came up a few times. The chain's CDR3 is CASSPTTGSQPQHF. The CDR3 nucleotides are TGTGCCAGCAGCCCTACGACAGGGTCTCAGCCCCAGCATTTT. The chain combines TRBV6-5 with TRBJ1-5, with 7 bases matching TRBD1. This CDR3 contains 14 residues. The junction had 8 bases not matched to a gene; V was cut back by 6 bases and J by 6 bases. The V gene's germline CDR1 is MNHEY and CDR2 SVGAGI.

The J gene is TRBJ2-1, the V gene TRBV5-1, with TRBD2 as a possible D gene (7 bases). The J call may be mistaken, given a closer DNA end match to TRBJ2-7. The CDR3 spans 15 residues. In germline, CDR1 is SGHRS, CDR2 YFSETQ. The CDR3 DNA is TGCGCCAGCGAGGGGGGGCGAGCGAAATACAATGAGCAGTACTTC. This sequence encodes CASEGGRAKYNEQYF.

CDR3 sequence: CASSETGVTNEKLFF. CDR3 DNA sequence: TGTGCCAGCAGCGAAACAGGGGTAACTAATGAAAAACTGTTTTTT. The gene calls are TRBV9 and TRBJ1-4; 7 bases are a match to TRBD1. The germline CDR1 and CDR2 sequences are SGDLS and YYNGEE. Trimming removed 3 bases from V and 1 base from J; junction bases left unmatched: 3. CDR3 length: 15 amino acids.

The chain combines TRBV27 with TRBJ2-7; 8 bases are a match to TRBD1. The V gene end was trimmed by 4 bases and the J gene end by 4 bases; junction bases not matched to a gene: 6. The CDR3 length is 14 residues. Germline CDR1 reads MNHEY; CDR2 reads SMNVEV (reference sequence). DNA of the CDR3: TGTGCCAGCAGTTCCCGACAGGGGAGATACGAGCAGTACTTC. Protein: CASSSRQGRYEQYF.

The rearrangement joins TRBV4-3 to TRBJ2-7; D possibly uses TRBD1 or TRBD2 (5 bases each). The ends were cut back, 6 bases at V and 3 bases at J, with 18 bases in the middle. The CDR3 extends over 15 amino acids. Germline loops: CDR1 LGHNA, CDR2 YSLEER. The DNA for the CDR3 is TGCGCCAGCAGTCTCAGAACGGGACGGTTCTACGAGCAGTACTTC. Encoded protein: CASSLRTGRFYEQYF.

The rearrangement joins TRBV5-4 to TRBJ2-3; TRBD1 or TRBD2 may be the D gene (5 bases each). The germline V gene has CDR1 SGHNT and CDR2 YYREEE (reference sequence). The CDR3 contains 13 residues. The V end lost 1 base, the J end lost 6 bases, and 9 bases lay between the germline ends. CDR3 residues: CASSLKGEDTQYF. CDR3 sequence (DNA): TGTGCCAGCAGCTTGAAAGGGGAGGATACGCAGTATTTT.

This chain connects TRBV20-1 to TRBJ1-4; D is uncertain. CDR1 and CDR2 from the germline V gene are DFQATT and SNEGSKA (reference sequence). V was cut by 5 bases and J by 1 base, with 14 bases left in between. This CDR3 region has 15 residues. CDR3 residues: CSAGSSQKTNEKLFF. CDR3 sequence (DNA): TGCAGTGCTGGTTCCTCACAGAAAACTAATGAAAAACTGTTTTTT.

The chain carries TRBV7-9 and TRBJ1-3; D may be TRBD1 (5 bases). Germline values: CDR1 SEHNR, CDR2 FQNEAQ (reference sequence). Trimming took 5 bases from V and 2 from J, leaving 13 bases between them. The CDR3 extends over 15 amino acids. CDR3 DNA: TGTGCCAGCAGCGTAGTCCAGGGTGCTGGAAACACCATATATTTT. Its translation: CASSVVQGAGNTIYF.

This clonotype has just one count. This sequence joins TRBV7-6 and TRBJ1-1; D remains ambiguous. The CDR3 is 16 residues long. V dropped 2 bases and J dropped 0 bases, with 13 bases sitting between them. Germline assignment: CDR1 SGHVS and CDR2 FNYEAQ. The CDR3 region has the DNA TGTGCCAGCAGCTTATATGGACGGAATTTGAACACTGAAGCTTTCTTT. Translated: CASSLYGRNLNTEAFF.

The rearrangement links TRBV4-3 to TRBJ2-2; D ambiguous. The germline CDR1 and CDR2 sequences are LGHNA and YSLEER. Between the trimmed V and J ends, which lost 4 bases and 2 bases, there was a span of 8 bases. The CDR3 sequence is 14 residues long. This CDR3 is CASSRIDNTGELFF. The CDR3 DNA follows: TGCGCCAGCAGCCGAATAGATAACACCGGGGAGCTGTTTTTT.

The genes are TRBV20-1 and TRBJ1-2; TRBD1 might be the D (5 bases). The CDR3 runs to 12 residues. Between the trimmed V and J ends, which lost 6 bases and 5 bases, there was a span of 13 bases. CDR1 and CDR2 (germline): DFQATT, SNEGSKA (reference sequence). CDR3 residues: CSAPVRAYGYTF. The DNA of the CDR3 is TGCAGTGCCCCCGTCAGGGCTTATGGCTACACCTTC.

The V and J genes are TRBV20-1 and TRBJ2-7; a possible D gene is TRBD2 (6 bases). The CDR3 runs 13 residues. Germline assignment: CDR1 DFQATT and CDR2 SNEGSKA (reference sequence). V was shortened by 4 bases and J by 2 bases, with 12 bases between the two germline ends. The CDR3: CSAIKGLTYEQYF. CDR3 bases: TGCAGTGCTATCAAGGGACTTACCTACGAGCAGTACTTC.

This clonotype came up a few times. The chain has TRBV12-3 or TRBV12-4 and TRBJ2-7; TRBD1 matches 9 bases. With V trimmed by 3 bases and J by 6 bases, 6 bases remained unmatched. This CDR3 region has 14 residues. Here the CDR3 DNA reads TGTGCCAGCAGTTTGATAGGGACAGGGAGCGAGCAGTACTTC. Amino acid sequence: CASSLIGTGSEQYF.

This clonotype was seen only a few times. The J gene is TRBJ2-7, the V gene TRBV7-9, with TRBD2 matching over 9 bases. V lost 6 bases, J lost 7 bases, and 10 bases stayed unmatched. CDR1 and CDR2 from the germline V gene are SEHNR and FQNEAQ (reference sequence). This CDR3 region has 14 residues. The CDR3 DNA is TGTGCCAGCAGTCGACTAGCGGATTACAATGAGCAGTACTTC. Protein sequence: CASSRLADYNEQYF.

The V and J genes are TRBV7-9 and TRBJ1-1, with D maybe TRBD1 (5 bases). V lost 6 bases, J lost 3 bases, and 14 bases lay in between. This CDR3 has 14 amino acids. Germline values: CDR1 SEHNR, CDR2 FQNEAQ (reference sequence). The CDR3: CASSPNGGDTEAFF. CDR3 coding DNA: TGTGCCAGCAGTCCGAATGGGGGGGACACTGAAGCTTTCTTT.

The chain joins TRBV7-8 to TRBJ2-3, with D perhaps matching TRBD2 (5 bases). The CDR3 length is 14 residues. Germline CDR1 and CDR2: SGHVS and FQNEAQ. V dropped 2 bases and J dropped 1 base, with 7 bases sitting between them. CDR3 loop: CASSLYGGTDTQYF. The CDR3 nucleotides read TGTGCCAGCAGCTTATACGGGGGCACAGATACGCAGTATTTT.

As to this clonotype: At one end, the junction sequence differs from germline, possibly due to a read error. The V gene is TRBV27, the J gene TRBJ2-7; TRBD2 is a possible D gene (5 bases). From germline, CDR1 is MNHEY and CDR2 SMNVEV (reference sequence). CDR3 size: 13 residues. CDR3 coding DNA: TGTGCCTGCAGTTTGTCCAGAGGGTCCGAGCAGTACTTC. Translation: CACSLSRGSEQYF.

CDR3 region: CSAEGYETQYF. The CDR3 nucleotides read TGCAGTGCCGAGGGGTACGAGACCCAGTACTTC. The chain carries TRBV20-1 and TRBJ2-5; D possibly uses TRBD1 or TRBD2 (5 bases each). V was cut by 6 bases and J by 5 bases, with 10 bases left in between. CDR1 and CDR2 from the germline V gene are DFQATT and SNEGSKA (reference sequence). The CDR3 loop spans 11 amino acids.

This rearrangement joins TRBV6-5 to TRBJ1-1; TRBD1 agrees at 8 bases. This CDR3 contains 18 residues. Trimming removed 4 bases from V and 1 base from J; junction bases left unmatched: 14. Germline CDR1 reads MNHEY; CDR2 reads SVGAGI. The CDR3 protein is CASSFLPLDRAKNTEAFF. The CDR3 bases are TGTGCCAGCAGTTTCCTTCCTTTGGACAGGGCTAAGAACACTGAAGCTTTCTTT.

The chain employs TRBV10-3 and TRBJ2-5; D is undetermined. Trimming pared 0 bases from V and 0 bases from J, leaving 11 bases between. Looked up from germline, CDR1 is ENHRY and CDR2 is SYGVKD. This CDR3 is built from 16 residues. CDR3 coding DNA: TGTGCCATCAGTGAGTCGAAAGAGGCCTACCAAGAGACCCAGTACTTC. This sequence encodes CAISESKEAYQETQYF.